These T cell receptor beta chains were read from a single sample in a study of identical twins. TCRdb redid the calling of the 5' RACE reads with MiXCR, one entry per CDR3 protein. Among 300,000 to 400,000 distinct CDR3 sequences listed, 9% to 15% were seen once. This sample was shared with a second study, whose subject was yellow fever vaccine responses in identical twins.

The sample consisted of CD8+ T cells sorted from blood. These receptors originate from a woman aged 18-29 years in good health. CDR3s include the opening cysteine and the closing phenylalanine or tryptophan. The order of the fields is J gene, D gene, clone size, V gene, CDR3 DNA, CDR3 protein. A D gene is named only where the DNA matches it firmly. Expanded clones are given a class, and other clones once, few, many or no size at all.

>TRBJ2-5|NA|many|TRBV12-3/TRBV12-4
TGTGCCAGCACCATAACGGGGGAGACCCAGTACTTC
CASTITGETQYF
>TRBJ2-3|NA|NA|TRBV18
TGTGCCAGCTCACCACTGGTAGCGGAAAGCACAGATACGCAGTATTTT
CASSPLVAESTDTQYF
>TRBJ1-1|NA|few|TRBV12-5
TGTGCTAGTGGTCTAAGCTCATATGAAGCTTTCTTT
CASGLSSYEAFF
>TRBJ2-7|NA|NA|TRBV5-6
TGTGCCAGCAGCTTCGGTTCCGGGGCCAGCTACGAGCAGTACTTC
CASSFGSGASYEQYF
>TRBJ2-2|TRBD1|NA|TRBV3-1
TGTGCCAGCAGCCAAGCGACAGGGCCCACCTGGGAGCTGTTTTTT
CASSQATGPTWELFF
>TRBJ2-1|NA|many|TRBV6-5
TGTGCCAGCAGTTATAGTCGGGGCGGCTCCTACAATGAGCAGTTCTTC
CASSYSRGGSYNEQFF
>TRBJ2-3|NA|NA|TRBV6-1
TGTGCCAGCGCCCTTGTACAGGGTCCGGATACGCAGTATTTT
CASALVQGPDTQYF
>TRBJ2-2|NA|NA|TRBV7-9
TGTGCCAGCAGCTTCCCCAGGACAGATCCGAACACCGGGGAGCTGTTTTTT
CASSFPRTDPNTGELFF
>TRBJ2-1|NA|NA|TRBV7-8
TGTGCCAGCAGCCTAGGGAGGGACACGGAGCAGTTCTTC
CASSLGRDTEQFF
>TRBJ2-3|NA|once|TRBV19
TGTGCCAGTAGCAAAGCTAGCACAGATACGCAGTATTTT
CASSKASTDTQYF
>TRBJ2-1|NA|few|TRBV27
TGTGCCAGCAGTTTATCGGGGCAGTGGAATGAGCAGTTCTTC
CASSLSGQWNEQFF
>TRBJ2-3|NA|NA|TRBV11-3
TGTGTCAGCAGCTCGCCGAAGGGTGGATTGGATACGCAGTATTTT
CVSSSPKGGLDTQYF
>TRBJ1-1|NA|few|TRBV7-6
TGTGCCAGCAGCTTAAACAGGGTGGCCACTGAAGCTTTCTTT
CASSLNRVATEAFF
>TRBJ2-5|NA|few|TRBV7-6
TGTGCCAGCAGCTTAGCTAGCGTGGGAGAGACCCAGTACTTC
CASSLASVGETQYF
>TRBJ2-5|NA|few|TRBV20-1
TGCAGTGCTAGAGATCTGAACGTAGTACAAGAGACCCAGTACTTC
CSARDLNVVQETQYF
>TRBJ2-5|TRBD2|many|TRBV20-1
TGCAGTGCTAGAGATCCCCTAGCGGGGGGTCCTTTACAAGAGACCCAGTACTTC
CSARDPLAGGPLQETQYF
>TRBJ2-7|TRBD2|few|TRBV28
TGTGCCAGCAGTTTAAGTATTGGTATTAGCGGGAGGGGGAGCTCCTACGAGCAGTACTTC
CASSLSIGISGRGSSYEQYF
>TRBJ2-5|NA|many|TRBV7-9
TGTGCCAGCAGTCCCCCCCCGGGCAGGGTTGAGACCCAGTACTTC
CASSPPPGRVETQYF
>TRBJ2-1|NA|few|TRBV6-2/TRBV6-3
TGTGCCAGCAGTTATGGGACCCTTGAGCAGTTCTTC
CASSYGTLEQFF
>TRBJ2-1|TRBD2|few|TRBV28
TGTGCCAGCAGCCCCCTAGCGGGGGGAAACAATGAGCAGTTCTTC
CASSPLAGGNNEQFF
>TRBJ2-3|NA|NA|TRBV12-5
TGTGCTAGTGGTTTGGTTATTTCAGATACGCAGTATTTT
CASGLVISDTQYF
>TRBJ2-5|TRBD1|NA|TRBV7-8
TGTGCCAGCAGCGAGGGGACAGGGGGTGGGGAGACCCAGTACTTC
CASSEGTGGGETQYF
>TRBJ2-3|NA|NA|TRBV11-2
TGTGCCAGCAGCTCAGCGCAGGGGTCGGTCACAGATACGCAGTATTTT
CASSSAQGSVTDTQYF
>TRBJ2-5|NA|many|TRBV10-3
TGTGCCATCAGTGGTGAGAACCAAGAGACCCAGTACTTC
CAISGENQETQYF
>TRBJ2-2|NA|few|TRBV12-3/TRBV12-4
TGTGCCAGCAGTTTACCCCACAGCGACACCGGGGAGCTGTTTTTT
CASSLPHSDTGELFF
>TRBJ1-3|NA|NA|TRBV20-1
TGCAGTGCTAGAGTCCGGACACCTAGCTCTGGAAACACCATATATTTT
CSARVRTPSSGNTIYF
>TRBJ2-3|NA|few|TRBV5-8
TGTGCCAGCAGCTTGGGGCTAGCCCTAGGTGGCGATACGCAGTATTTT
CASSLGLALGGDTQYF
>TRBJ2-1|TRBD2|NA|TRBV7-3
TGTGCCAGCAGCTTAAACTCCGGGACTAGCGTCTACAATGAGCAGTTCTTC
CASSLNSGTSVYNEQFF
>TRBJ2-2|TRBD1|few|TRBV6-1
TGTGCCAGCAGGGACAGGCGGCACACCGGGGAGCTGTTTTTT
CASRDRRHTGELFF
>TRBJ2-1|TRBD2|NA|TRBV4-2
TGTGCCAGCAGCCGACCGTCGGGCCCCAGCGGGAGGGCAGTGGAAAAGTGGATTGAGCAGTTCTTC
CASSRPSGPSGRAVEKWIEQFF
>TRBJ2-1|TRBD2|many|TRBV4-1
TGCGCCAGCAGCCAAGATCTCGGGACTAGCGGGGGGGCTGAGCAGTTCTTC
CASSQDLGTSGGAEQFF
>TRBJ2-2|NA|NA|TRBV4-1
TGCGCCAGCAGCCAAGATTTGATCCTCCGGCGGGACGCTTCCACCGGGGAGCTGTTTTTT
CASSQDLILRRDASTGELFF
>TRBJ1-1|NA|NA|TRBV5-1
TGCGCCAGCAGCCCCTGGTTGAACACTGAAGCTTTCTTT
CASSPWLNTEAFF
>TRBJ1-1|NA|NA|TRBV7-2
TGTGCCAGCAGCTTAGATCCTCATAGCATGAACACTGAAGCTTTCTTT
CASSLDPHSMNTEAFF
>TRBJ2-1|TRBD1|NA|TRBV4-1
TGCGCCAGCAGCCAAGATTCTGCAGGGGGCAGTTACAATGAGCAGTTCTTC
CASSQDSAGGSYNEQFF
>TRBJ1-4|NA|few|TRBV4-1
TGCGCCAGCAGCCCCCGGGAAACTAATGAAAAACTGTTTTTT
CASSPRETNEKLFF
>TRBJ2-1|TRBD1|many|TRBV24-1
TGTGCCACCAGTGAGGCCGGGACAGGGAAAAATGAGCAGTTCTTC
CATSEAGTGKNEQFF
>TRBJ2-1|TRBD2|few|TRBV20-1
TGCAGTGCTAGAGGCCGGGAGGAGGATGAGCAGTTCTTC
CSARGREEDEQFF
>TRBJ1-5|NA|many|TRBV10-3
TGTGCCACCCAGGGACCTTATAGCAATCAGCCCCAGCATTTT
CATQGPYSNQPQHF
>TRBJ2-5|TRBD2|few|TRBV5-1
TGCGCCAGCAGCTTGATCGCTAGCGGGGACCAAGAGACCCAGTACTTC
CASSLIASGDQETQYF